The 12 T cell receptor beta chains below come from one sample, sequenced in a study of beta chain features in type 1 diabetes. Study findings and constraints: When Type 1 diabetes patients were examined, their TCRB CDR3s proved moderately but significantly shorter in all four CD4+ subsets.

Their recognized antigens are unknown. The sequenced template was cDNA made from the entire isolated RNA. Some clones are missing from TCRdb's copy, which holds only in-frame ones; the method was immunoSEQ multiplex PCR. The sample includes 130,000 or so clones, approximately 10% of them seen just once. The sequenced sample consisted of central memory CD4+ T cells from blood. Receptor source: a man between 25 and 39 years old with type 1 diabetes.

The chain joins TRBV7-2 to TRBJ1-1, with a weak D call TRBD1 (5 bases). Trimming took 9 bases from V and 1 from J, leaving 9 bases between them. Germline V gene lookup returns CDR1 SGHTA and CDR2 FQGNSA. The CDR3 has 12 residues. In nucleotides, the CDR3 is TGTGCCAGGGGCGGGGGGAACACTGAAGCTTTCTTT. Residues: CARGGGNTEAFF.

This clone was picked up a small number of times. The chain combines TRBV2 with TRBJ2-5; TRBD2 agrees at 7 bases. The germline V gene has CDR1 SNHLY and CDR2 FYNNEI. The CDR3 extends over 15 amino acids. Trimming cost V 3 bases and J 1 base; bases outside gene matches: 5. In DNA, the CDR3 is TGTGCCAGCAGTGACCGCGGGGGTCCCCAAGAGACCCAGTACTTC. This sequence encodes CASSDRGGPQETQYF.

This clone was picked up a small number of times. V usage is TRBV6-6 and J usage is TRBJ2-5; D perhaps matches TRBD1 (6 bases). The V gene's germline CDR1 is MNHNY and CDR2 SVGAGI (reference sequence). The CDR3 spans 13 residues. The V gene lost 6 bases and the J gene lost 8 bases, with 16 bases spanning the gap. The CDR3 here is CASSEGQILTQYF. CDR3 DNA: TGTGCCAGCAGCGAAGGACAGATCCTCACCCAGTACTTC.

The CDR3 sequence is CASSLAWVSSKGAEQYF. As DNA, the CDR3 is TGTGCCAGCAGCTTAGCATGGGTGTCCTCCAAAGGGGCCGAGCAGTACTTC. V is TRBV7-8 and J is TRBJ2-7; D might be TRBD1 (5 bases). CDR3 size: 17 residues. V lost 0 bases and J lost 6, with 21 bases in between. Germline values: CDR1 SGHVS, CDR2 FQNEAQ.

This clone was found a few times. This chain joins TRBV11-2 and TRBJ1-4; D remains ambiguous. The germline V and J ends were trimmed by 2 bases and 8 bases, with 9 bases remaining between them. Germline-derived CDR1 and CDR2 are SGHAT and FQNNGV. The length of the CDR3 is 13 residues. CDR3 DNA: TGTGCCAGCAGCTTACGGGAAAACGAAAAACTGTTTTTT. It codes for CASSLRENEKLFF.

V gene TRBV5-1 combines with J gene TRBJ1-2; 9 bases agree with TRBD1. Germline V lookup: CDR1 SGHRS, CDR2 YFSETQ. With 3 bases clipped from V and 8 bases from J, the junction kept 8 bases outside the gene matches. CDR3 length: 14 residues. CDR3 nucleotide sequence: TGCGCCAGCAGCTCCCACCGGGACAGGGACGGCTACACCTTC. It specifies CASSSHRDRDGYTF.

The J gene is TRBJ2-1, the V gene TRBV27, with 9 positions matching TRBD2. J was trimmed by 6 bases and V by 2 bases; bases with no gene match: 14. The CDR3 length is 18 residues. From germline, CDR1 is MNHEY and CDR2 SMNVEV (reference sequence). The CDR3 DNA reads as TGTGCCAGCAGTTTAGTCTGGAGGTTCCAGCGGGGGGTCAATGAGCAGTTCTTC. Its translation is CASSLVWRFQRGVNEQFF.

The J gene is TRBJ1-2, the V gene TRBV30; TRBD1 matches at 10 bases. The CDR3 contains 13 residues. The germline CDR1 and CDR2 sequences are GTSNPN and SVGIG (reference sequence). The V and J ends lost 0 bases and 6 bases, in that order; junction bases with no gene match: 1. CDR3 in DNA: TGTGCCTGGAGTGTTGGGACAGGGGATGGCTACACCTTC. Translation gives CAWSVGTGDGYTF. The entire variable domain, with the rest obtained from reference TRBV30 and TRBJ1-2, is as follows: SQTIHQWPATLVQPVGSPLSLECTVEGTSNPNLYWYRQAAGRGLQLLFYSVGIGQISSEVPQNLSASRPQDRQFILSSKKLLLSDSGFYLCAWSVGTGDGYTFGSGTRLTVV.

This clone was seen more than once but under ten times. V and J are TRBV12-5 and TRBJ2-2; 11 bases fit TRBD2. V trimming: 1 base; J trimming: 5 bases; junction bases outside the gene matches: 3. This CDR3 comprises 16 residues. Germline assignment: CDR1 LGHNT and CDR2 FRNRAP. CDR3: CASGLGTSGGTGELFF. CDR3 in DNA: TGTGCTAGTGGTTTGGGAACTAGCGGGGGAACCGGGGAGCTGTTTTTT.

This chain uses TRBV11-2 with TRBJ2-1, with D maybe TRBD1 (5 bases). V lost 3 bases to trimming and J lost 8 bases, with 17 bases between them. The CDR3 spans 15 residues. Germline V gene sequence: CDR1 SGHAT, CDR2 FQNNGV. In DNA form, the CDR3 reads TGTGCCAGCAGCTTGATGGGGCACCCTGGTTATGAGCAGTTCTTC. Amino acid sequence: CASSLMGHPGYEQFF.

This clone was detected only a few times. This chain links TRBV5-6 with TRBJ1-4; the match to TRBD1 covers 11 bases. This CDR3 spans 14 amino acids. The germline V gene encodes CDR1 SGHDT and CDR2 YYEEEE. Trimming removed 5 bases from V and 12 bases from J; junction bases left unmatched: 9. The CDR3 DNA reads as TGTGCCAGCAGTTCCGGACAGGGGGCGGGGGAACTGTTTTTT. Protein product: CASSSGQGAGELFF.

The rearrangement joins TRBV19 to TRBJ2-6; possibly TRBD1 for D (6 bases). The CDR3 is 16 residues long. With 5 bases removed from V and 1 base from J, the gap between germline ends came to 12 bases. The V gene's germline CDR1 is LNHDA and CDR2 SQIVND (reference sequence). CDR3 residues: CASSVLTGSGANVLTF. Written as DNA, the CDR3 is TGTGCCAGTAGTGTTCTTACAGGGTCTGGGGCCAACGTCCTGACTTTC.